This T cell receptor (beta chain) was observed in a study of blood T cell repertoires in COVID-19. Study overall: Sites in the United States, Italy and Spain provided acute and convalescent COVID-19 samples. From T cells, B-cell-depleted T cells, or PBMCs came the material, which was cDNA or gDNA.

The CDR3 has 14 residues. CDR1 is LGHNA and CDR2 is YSLEER in the germline V gene. Trimming cost V 0 bases and J 9 bases, with 12 bases left between them. Here immunoSEQ multiplex PCR was the method, and the copy in TCRdb shows in-frame clones only, minus some. Seen here are around 200,000 clones, more than 70% observed once, and the top ten hold 6.5% to 9%. The source is a woman in her 40s with acute COVID-19. The sequenced sample was PBMCs or T cells enriched from blood (not recorded which). The chain uses TRBV4-3 and TRBJ2-1; no firm D call. The DNA of the CDR3 is TGCGCCAGCAGCCAAGATAAGGTCCGAGGTGAGCAGTTCTTC. Translated: CASSQDKVRGEQFF.